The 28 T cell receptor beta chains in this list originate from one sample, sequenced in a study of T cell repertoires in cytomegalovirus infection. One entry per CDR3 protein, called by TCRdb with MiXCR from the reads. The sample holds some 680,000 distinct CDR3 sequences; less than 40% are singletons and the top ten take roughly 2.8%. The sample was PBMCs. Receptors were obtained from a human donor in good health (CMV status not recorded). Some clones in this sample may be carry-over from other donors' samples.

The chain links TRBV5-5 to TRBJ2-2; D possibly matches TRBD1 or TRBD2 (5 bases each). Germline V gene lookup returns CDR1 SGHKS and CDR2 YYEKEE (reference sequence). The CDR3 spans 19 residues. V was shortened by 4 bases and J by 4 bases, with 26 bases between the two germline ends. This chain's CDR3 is CASSPVGDPAPITTGELFF. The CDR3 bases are TGTGCCAGCAGCCCCGTTGGGGACCCAGCCCCAATAACCACCGGGGAGCTGTTTTTT. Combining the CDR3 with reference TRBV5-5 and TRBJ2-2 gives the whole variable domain DAGVTQSPTHLIKTRGQQVTLRCSPISGHKSVSWYQQVLGQGPQFIFQYYEKEERGRGNFPDRFSARQFPNYSSELNVNALLLGDSALYLCASSPVGDPAPITTGELFFGEGSRLTVL.

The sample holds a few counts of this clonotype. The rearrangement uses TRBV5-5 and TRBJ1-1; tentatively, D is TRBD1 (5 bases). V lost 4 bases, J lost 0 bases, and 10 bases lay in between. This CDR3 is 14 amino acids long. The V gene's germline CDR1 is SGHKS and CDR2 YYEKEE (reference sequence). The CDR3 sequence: CASSVTVLNTEAFF. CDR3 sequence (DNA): TGTGCCAGCAGCGTGACAGTTTTGAACACTGAAGCTTTCTTT.

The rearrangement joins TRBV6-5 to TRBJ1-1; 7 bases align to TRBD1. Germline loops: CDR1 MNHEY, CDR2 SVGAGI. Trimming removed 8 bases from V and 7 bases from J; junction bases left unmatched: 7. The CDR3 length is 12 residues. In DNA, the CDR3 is TGTGCCAGCCGACAGGGCTTTTTTGAAGCTTTCTTT. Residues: CASRQGFFEAFF.

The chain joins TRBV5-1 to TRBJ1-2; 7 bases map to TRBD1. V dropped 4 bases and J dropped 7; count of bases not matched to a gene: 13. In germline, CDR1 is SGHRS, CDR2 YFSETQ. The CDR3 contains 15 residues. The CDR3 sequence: CASSGGTERFRGYTF. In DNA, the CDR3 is TGCGCCAGCAGCGGGGGGACAGAGCGATTTCGTGGCTACACCTTC.

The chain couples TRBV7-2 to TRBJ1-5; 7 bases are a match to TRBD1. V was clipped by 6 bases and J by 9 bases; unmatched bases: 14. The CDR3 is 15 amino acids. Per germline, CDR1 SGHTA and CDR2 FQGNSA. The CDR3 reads CASSREGAIRAPQHF. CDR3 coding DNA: TGTGCCAGCAGTCGCGAGGGGGCAATCCGGGCGCCCCAGCATTTT.

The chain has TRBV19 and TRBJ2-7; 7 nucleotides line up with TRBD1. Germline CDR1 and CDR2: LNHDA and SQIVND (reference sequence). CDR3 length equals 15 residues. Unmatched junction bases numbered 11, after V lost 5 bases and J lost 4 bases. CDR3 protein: CASSAAGTDNYEQYF. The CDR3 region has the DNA TGTGCCAGTAGTGCCGCCGGGACAGACAATTACGAGCAGTACTTC.

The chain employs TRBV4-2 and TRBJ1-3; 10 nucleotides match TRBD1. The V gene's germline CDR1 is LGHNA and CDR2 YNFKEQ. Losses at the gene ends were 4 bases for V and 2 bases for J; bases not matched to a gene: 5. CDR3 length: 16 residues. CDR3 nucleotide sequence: TGTGCCAGCAGCCTGGGACAGGGGAGCACTGGAAACACCATATATTTT. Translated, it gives CASSLGQGSTGNTIYF.

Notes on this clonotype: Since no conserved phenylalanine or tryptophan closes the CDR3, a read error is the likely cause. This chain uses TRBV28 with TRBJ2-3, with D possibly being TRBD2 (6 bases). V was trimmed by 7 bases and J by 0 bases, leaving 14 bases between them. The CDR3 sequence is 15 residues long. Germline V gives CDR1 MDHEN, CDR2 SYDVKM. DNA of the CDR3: TGTGCCAGCACCCTTGGGACTTCTAGCACAGATACGCAGTATTTG. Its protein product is CASTLGTSSTDTQYL.

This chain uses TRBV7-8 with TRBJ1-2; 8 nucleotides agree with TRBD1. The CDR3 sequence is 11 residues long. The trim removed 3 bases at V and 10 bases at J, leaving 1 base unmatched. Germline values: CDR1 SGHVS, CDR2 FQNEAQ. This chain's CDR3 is CASSLDRVYTF. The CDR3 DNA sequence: TGTGCCAGCAGCTTGGACAGGGTCTACACCTTC.

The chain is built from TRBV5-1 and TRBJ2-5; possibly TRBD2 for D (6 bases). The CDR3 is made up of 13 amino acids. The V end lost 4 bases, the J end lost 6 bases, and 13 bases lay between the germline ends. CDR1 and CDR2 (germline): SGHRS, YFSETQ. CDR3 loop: CASSPDGRQTQYF. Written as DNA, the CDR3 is TGCGCCAGCAGCCCTGACGGGAGACAGACCCAGTACTTC.

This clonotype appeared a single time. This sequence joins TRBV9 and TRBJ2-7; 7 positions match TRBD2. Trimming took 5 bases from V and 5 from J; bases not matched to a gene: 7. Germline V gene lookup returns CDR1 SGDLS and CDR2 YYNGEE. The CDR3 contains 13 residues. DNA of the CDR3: TGTGCCAGCAGTCTGGGGACTACCAACGAGCAGTACTTC. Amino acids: CASSLGTTNEQYF.

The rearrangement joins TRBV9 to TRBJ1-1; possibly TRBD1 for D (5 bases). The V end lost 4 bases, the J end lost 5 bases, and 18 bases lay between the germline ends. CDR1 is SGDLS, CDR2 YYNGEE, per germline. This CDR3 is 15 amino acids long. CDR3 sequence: CASSFSPQGTTEAFF. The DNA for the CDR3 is TGTGCCAGCAGCTTCTCGCCCCAGGGTACGACTGAAGCTTTCTTT. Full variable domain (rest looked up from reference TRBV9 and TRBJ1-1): DSGVTQTPKHLITATGQRVTLRCSPRSGDLSVYWYQQSLDQGLQFLIQYYNGEERAKGNILERFSAQQFPDLHSELNLSSLELGDSALYFCASSFSPQGTTEAFFGQGTRLTVV.

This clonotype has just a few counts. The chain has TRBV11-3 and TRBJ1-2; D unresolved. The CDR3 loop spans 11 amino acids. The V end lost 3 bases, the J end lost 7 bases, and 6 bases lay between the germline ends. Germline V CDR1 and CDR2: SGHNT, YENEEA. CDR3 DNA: TGTGCCAGCAGCTTCGAATCTGGCTACACCTTC. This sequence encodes CASSFESGYTF. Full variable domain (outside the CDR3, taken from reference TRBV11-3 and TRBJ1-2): EAGVVQSPRYKIIEKKQPVAFWCNPISGHNTLYWYLQNLGQGPELLIRYENEEAVDDSQLPKDRFSAERLKGVDSTLKIQPAELGDSAVYLCASSFESGYTFGSGTRLTVV.

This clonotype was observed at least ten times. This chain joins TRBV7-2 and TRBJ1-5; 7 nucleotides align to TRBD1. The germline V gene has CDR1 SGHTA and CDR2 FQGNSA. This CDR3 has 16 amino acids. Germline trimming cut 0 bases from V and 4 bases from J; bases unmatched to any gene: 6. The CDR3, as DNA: TGTGCCAGCAGCTTAGCGCCGACAGGGACGAATCAGCCCCAGCATTTT. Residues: CASSLAPTGTNQPQHF.

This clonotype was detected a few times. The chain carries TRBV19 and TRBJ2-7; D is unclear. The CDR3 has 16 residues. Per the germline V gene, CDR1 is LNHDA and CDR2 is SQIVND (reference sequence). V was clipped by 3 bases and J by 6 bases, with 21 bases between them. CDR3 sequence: CASSILTGRSRIEQYF. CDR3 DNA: TGTGCCAGTAGTATCCTCACTGGCAGGAGCAGAATCGAGCAGTACTTC.

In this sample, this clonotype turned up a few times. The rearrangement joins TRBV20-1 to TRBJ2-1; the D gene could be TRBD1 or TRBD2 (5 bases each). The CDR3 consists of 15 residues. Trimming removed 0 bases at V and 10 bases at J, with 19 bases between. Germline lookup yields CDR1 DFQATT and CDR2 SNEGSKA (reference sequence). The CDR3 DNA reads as TGCAGTGCTAGAGATTTGGAGGAAGGGGTCCGGGAGCAGTTCTTC. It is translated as CSARDLEEGVREQFF.

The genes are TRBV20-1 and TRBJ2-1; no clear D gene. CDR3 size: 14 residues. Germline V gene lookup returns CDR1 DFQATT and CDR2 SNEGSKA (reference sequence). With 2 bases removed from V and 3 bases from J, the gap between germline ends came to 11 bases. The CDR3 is CSARYGTVYNEQFF. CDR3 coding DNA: TGCAGTGCTAGATATGGCACCGTCTACAATGAGCAGTTCTTC.

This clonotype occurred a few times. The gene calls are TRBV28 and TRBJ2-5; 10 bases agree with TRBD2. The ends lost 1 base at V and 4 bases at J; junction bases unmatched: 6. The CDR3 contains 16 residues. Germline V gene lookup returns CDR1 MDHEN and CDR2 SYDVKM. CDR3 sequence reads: CASSLYSGRAGETQYF. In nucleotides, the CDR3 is TGTGCCAGCAGTTTATACAGCGGGAGGGCTGGAGAGACCCAGTACTTC.

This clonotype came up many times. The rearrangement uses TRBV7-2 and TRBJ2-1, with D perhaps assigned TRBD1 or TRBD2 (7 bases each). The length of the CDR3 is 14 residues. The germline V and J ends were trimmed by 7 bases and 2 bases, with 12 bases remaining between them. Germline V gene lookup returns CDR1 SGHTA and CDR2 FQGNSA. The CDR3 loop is CASTGGEPYNEQFF. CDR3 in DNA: TGTGCCAGCACAGGGGGGGAGCCCTACAATGAGCAGTTCTTC.

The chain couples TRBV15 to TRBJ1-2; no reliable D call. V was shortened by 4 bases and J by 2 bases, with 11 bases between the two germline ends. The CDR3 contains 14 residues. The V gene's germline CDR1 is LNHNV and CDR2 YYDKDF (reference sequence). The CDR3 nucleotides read TGTGCCACCAGCAACCCCCCGGGAAACTATGGCTACACCTTC. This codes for CATSNPPGNYGYTF.

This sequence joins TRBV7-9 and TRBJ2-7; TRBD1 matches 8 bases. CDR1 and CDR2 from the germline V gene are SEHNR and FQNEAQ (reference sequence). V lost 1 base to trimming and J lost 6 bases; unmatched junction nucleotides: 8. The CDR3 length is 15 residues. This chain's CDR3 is CASSLGETGGSEQYF. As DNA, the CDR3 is TGTGCCAGCAGCTTAGGAGAAACAGGGGGGAGCGAGCAGTACTTC.

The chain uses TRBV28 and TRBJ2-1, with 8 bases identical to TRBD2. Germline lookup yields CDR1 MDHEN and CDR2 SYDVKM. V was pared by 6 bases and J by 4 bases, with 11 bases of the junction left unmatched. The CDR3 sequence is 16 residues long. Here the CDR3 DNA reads TGTGCCAGCAGCCCCCTCGGAGCTAGCGGGTACAATGAGCAGTTCTTC. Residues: CASSPLGASGYNEQFF.

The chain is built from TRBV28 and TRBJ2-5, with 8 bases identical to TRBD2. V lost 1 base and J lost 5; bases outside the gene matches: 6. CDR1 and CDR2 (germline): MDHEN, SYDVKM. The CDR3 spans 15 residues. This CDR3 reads CASSLLVGGGETQYF. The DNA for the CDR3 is TGTGCCAGCAGTTTATTGGTGGGCGGGGGGGAGACCCAGTACTTC.

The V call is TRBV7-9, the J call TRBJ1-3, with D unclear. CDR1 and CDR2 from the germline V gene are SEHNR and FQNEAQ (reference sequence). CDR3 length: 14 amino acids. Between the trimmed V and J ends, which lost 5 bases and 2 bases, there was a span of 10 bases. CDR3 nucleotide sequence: TGTGCCAGCAGCGACTCCGGGACTGGAAACACCATATATTTT. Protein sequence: CASSDSGTGNTIYF. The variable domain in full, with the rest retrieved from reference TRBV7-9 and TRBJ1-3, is DTGVSQNPRHKITKRGQNVTFRCDPISEHNRLYWYRQTLGQGPEFLTYFQNEAQLEKSRLLSDRFSAERPKGSFSTLEIQRTEQGDSAMYLCASSDSGTGNTIYFGEGSWLTVV.

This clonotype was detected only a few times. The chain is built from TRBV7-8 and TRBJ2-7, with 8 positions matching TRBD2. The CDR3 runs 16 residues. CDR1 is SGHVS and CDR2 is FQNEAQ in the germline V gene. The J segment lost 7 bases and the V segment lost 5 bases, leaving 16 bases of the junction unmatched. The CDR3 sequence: CASSGGTRDNWWEQYF. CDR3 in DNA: TGTGCCAGCAGCGGGGGGACTAGGGATAATTGGTGGGAGCAGTACTTC.

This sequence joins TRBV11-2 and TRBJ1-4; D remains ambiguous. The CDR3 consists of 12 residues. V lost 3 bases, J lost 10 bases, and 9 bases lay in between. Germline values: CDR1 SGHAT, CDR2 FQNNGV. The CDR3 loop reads CASSFPTGKLFF. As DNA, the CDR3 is TGTGCCAGCAGCTTTCCGACGGGAAAACTGTTTTTT.

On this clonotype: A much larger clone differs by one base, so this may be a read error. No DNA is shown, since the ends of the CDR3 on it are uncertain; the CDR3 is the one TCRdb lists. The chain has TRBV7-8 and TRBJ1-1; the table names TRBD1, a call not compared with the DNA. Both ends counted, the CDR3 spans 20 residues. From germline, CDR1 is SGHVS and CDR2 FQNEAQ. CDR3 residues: CASSLAGVGQGVGWGTEALF.

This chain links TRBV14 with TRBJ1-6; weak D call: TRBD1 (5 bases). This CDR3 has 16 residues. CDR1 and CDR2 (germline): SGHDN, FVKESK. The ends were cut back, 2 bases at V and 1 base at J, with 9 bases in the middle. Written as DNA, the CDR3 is TGTGCCAGCAGCCAACAGGGAGTGTCCTATAATTCACCCCTCCACTTT. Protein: CASSQQGVSYNSPLHF.